This T cell receptor beta chain was retrieved from a study of cytomegalovirus exposure and HLA in healthy donors (TCRdb year 2017). With respect to the entire study: An earlier analysis of around 600 of the donors reported 250 to 350 Gb of sequence data and 120 million or so unique TCR beta sequences from around 200 million T cells. About 300 gigabases of sequencing data and roughly 80 million unique TCR sequences made up an early release that covered roughly 670 HLA-typed donors. Of the roughly 410 genotyped donors, 65% to 90% were placed in the genetic ancestry cluster associated with self-reported Caucasian donors. The study was designed to test whether signatures of past pathogen exposure could be identified by cataloging public T cell receptors. Using immunosequencing, the study profiled T cell repertoires from fewer than 700 subjects and related those repertoires to cytomegalovirus serostatus. A separate validation cohort of roughly 130 different subjects was used in addition to the roughly 720-subject first cohort. High-throughput TCR immunosequencing, statistical association of individual TCRs with disease status, and machine learning were combined to predict cytomegalovirus infection status. A later analysis re-examined previously published TCR beta repertoires from about 670 donors and added high-resolution HLA genotyping to investigate patterns of TCR occurrence. In the later analysis, no new phenotypic data were used to find candidate immune exposures; instead, reliance was placed on TCR beta sequences and their occurrence across donors. To decide whether each TCR beta V gene segment behaved as functional or pseudogenic, an earlier analysis of nearly 600 of the donors relied on high-throughput TCR beta sequencing. Donor age, sex, ethnicity and CMV serostatus were compiled alongside the repertoire data. A later genetic analysis took genome-wide SNP genotypes for about 55% of the 666 donors and used that subset as a discovery cohort. Every discovery cohort repertoire had been produced on one sequencing platform. Both class I and class II loci were covered by HLA typing, at four-digit resolution. Typing coverage varied by locus: 629-630 donors for A, B, C, DRB1 and DQB1; under 550 for DQA1; 606 for DPA1; about 450 for DPB1. About 5 DR-DQ haplotypes were handled as single units for association and clustering, since linkage in the cohort was strong. Across approximately 420 genotyped donors of the cohort, an average of approximately 220,000 unique TCR beta nucleotide sequences per donor were sequenced, and 15% to 20% of those sequences were non-productive.

Counted from cysteine to phenylalanine, this CDR3 has 13 amino acids. The read is trimmed to its CDR3 DNA, 39 bases read in frame from base 1. After removal of 6 bases from V and 4 bases from J, the junction retains 4 bases not matched to a gene. For CDR1 and CDR2, the germline V gene lists KGHSH and LQKENI. What the study reported, not specific to this receptor: In both the original and validation cohorts, the classifier was reported to diagnose cytomegalovirus status with high specificity and sensitivity. The earlier analysis of approximately 560 of the donors excluded roughly 16 rarely observed V segments, including chromosome 9 orphons, because counts were too low. In a later analysis, the rate of TCR association differed among HLA loci, with DRB1 alleles having the most associated TCRs and HLA-C alleles having the fewest. This cohort had only TCR beta chains sequenced, and the lack of alpha or paired-chain data limited which features could be detected. An association between a missense DCLRE1C variant and V-gene and J-gene trimming of TCR beta chains was found in a later genetic analysis and replicated in an independent cohort. A cluster of highly shared sequence variants was judged likely to be a technical artifact of the sequencing pipeline. Because HLA typing was missing for some donors at each locus, association tests included only the typed subset. The study gave a list of 150 to 200 TCR beta chains associated with cytomegalovirus. Linkage disequilibrium might explain the correlated functional status among segregating V segments, but an unknown experimental factor could not be ruled out. An earlier analysis of roughly 570 of the donors showed that most TCR beta V segments appeared in productive rearrangements either about 87% or about 30% of the time, which broadly matched IMGT annotations. A further reported finding was that TCR beta sequences accurately predicted the HLA-A and HLA-B alleles for most subjects in the first cohort. When HLA alleles, especially DR and DQ, strongly co-occurred, attributing TCR associations to individual alleles was difficult. Because the 87-base-pair reads could not distinguish some IMGT-functional V segments, including TRBV6-2 and TRBV6-3, those segments were excluded. A later genetic analysis reported fewer N-insertions in productive TCRs among donors in an Asian-associated ancestry cluster than the roughly 700-donor mean. In a later analysis, most CMV-associated TCR beta chains were found to appear HLA-restricted, with HLA associations seemingly driven largely by CMV exposure. In a later analysis, HLA-associated TCR beta chains showed more clonal expansion and lower generation probabilities than non-associated chains that were equally common. At a false discovery rate of 0.05, a later analysis linked about 17,000 TCR beta sequences to specific HLA alleles. Immune exposure information for the cohort was limited to CMV serostatus. While some public TCRs were present in many individuals, most TCR sequences turned up only very rarely across donors. Three of the identified cytomegalovirus-associated TCR beta chains were confirmed in vitro to be specific for cytomegalovirus antigens. The presence/absence analyses assumed that sequencing depth was roughly uniform across donors, and that assumption may not be true. A later analysis reported that several top co-occurrence clusters appeared linked to parvovirus B19, influenza, CMV and Epstein-Barr virus. The authors suggested that the approach could potentially be generalized to other disease states and immunological phenotypes.

Receptors were amplified or captured by the immunoSEQ multiplex PCR assay. For the multiplex PCR, a mixture combining 60 forward primers for TCR Vbeta segments and 13 reverse primers for TCR Jbeta segments was used. The CDR3 region of rearranged TCR beta genes was amplified from genomic DNA by a multiplex PCR assay. The amplified TCR beta libraries were sequenced on the Illumina HiSeq System as 87-base-pair reads. In the original analysis: In a later analysis, approximately 74 million unique TCR beta chains were counted across the roughly 670 repertoires, and about 9.9 million of these chains were shared by at least two donors. Raw reads were error-corrected and collapsed into unique sequences by a nearest-neighbor algorithm in which closely related sequences were merged to remove PCR and sequencing errors. V, D and J gene segments were assigned by aligning CDR3 sequences to IMGT reference sequences. For a sequence to be retained, a match of at least six nucleotides to both a V gene segment and a J gene segment was required. Rearrangements were called productive when the CDR3 lacked stop codons and stayed in frame with V and J; all others were non-productive. Following IMGT convention, CDR3 was defined as the stretch from the second conserved V-encoded cysteine up to the conserved J-encoded phenylalanine. The earlier analysis of roughly 590 of the donors excluded any sequence lacking an unambiguous match to a single V gene segment. In an earlier analysis of approximately 550 of the donors, V segments were called functional above 56.7% productive rearrangements and were called segregating when the between-donor standard deviation exceeded 5%. To diagnose cytomegalovirus status from the catalog of TCR beta chain sequences, a statistical classification framework was built. In a later analysis, V and J genes were assigned by comparing TCR nucleotide sequences against IMGT/GENE-DB human TR gene sequences. Using the TCRdist pipeline, a later analysis assigned CDR3 sequences along with most-parsimonious VDJ recombination scenarios. In a later analysis, each TCR beta chain was defined by its CDR3 amino acid sequence together with its V-gene family, and reads lacking a unique V-gene family were excluded. To address suspected cross-contamination and a sequencing artifact, a later analysis removed around 590 highly shared, low-generation-probability nucleotide sequences. A later analysis calculated a clonal expansion index for each public chain from normalized within-repertoire ranks of inferred template counts. In a later analysis, generation probabilities were computed using a VDJ recombination model fitted to out-of-frame rearrangements, and the results were checked against IGoR. Hypergeometric tests were used in a later analysis to score TCR-TCR, TCR-HLA and TCR-CMV co-occurrence, with a repertoire-size bias correction applied to the TCR pairs. In a later analysis, false discovery rates were estimated by permuting HLA or CMV assignments 20 times. A later analysis grouped co-occurring TCRs with DBSCAN, adding TCRdist sequence similarity when clustering within HLA-allele-positive subsets. Co-occurrence clustering excluded repertoires with fewer than 30,000 or more than 120,000 public chains, plus five with anomalous nucleotide sharing. The clones in this table, taken by TCRdb from immuneACCESS, are in-frame only. Not every clone is retained; where verified, under half of the shortfall comes from an unresolved V gene, and the cause of the rest is unknown. Clone size and the V and J calls come from that table; the DNA yielded D and trimming. The sample table shows 35,000 to 45,000 clones, and 82% are seen once. The ten top clones hold roughly 10% of the sample.

With respect to this clone: Its antigen is not yet known. Nothing much larger sits one base from this clone, and base qualities are not available.

The cohort comprised fewer than 700 healthy bone marrow donors. Cohort members were all nominally healthy when sampled, although unrecorded immune exposures were likely present. The donor was CMV seropositive and was included in the group of around 300 seropositive cohort members. A peripheral blood sample was collected from each donor, and TCR beta sequencing was performed on peripheral blood mononuclear cells. The Qiagen DNeasy Blood Extraction Kit was used to extract genomic DNA from the blood cell samples. Sequenced: PBMCs. Recombination linked TRBV18 to TRBJ2-3, with 7 bases aligning to TRBD2. The clonotype comes from a woman aged 18-29 years in good health and CMV-seropositive. The CDR3 region has the sequence CASSQAGADTQYF. Here is the DNA: TGTGCCAGCTCTCAGGCGGGGGCAGATACGCAGTATTTT.